Listed below are T cell receptor beta chains from one sample, sequenced in a study of molecular identifiers for immune sequencing clone quantification. Using its own MiXCR run on the PCR reads, TCRdb lists one record per CDR3 protein. This sample has approximately 500,000 distinct CDR3 sequences, with 25% found just once. What was sequenced was naive CD8+ T cells from blood, with Jurkat cell RNA spiked in. These receptors were taken from a human donor in good health. Some libraries in this study had Jurkat cell RNA spiked in. CDR3s include the opening cysteine and the closing phenylalanine or tryptophan. D genes are given only for firm matches. Where a row states a size, it is once, few, many or the class of an expanded clone; other rows omit it.

D: TRBD2; size: -; J: TRBJ2-7; V: TRBV11-3; CDR3: CASSQTSGSSCEQYF; DNA: TGTGCCAGCAGCCAGACTAGCGGAAGCTCCTGCGAGCAGTACTTC
D: TRBD2; size: -; J: TRBJ2-5; V: TRBV14; CDR3: CASSQLTSGVGEAQYF; DNA: TGTGCCAGCAGCCAGCTGACTAGCGGGGTAGGAGAGGCCCAGTACTTC
D: -; size: -; J: TRBJ2-3; V: TRBV7-9; CDR3: CASSLPGPSTDTQYF; DNA: TGTGCCAGCAGCCTCCCGGGACCTAGCACAGATACGCAGTATTTT
D: -; size: many; J: TRBJ2-2; V: TRBV6-6; CDR3: CASSGDETRNTGELFF; DNA: TGTGCCAGCAGTGGGGATGAGACAAGGAACACCGGGGAGCTGTTTTTT
D: -; size: few; J: TRBJ2-7; V: TRBV19; CDR3: CASRERPSSYEQYF; DNA: TGTGCCAGTCGCGAGCGACCGTCTTCCTACGAGCAGTACTTC
D: -; size: -; J: TRBJ2-7; V: TRBV29-1; CDR3: CGVEGGVGSYEQYF; DNA: TGCGGCGTTGAAGGCGGGGTCGGATCCTACGAGCAGTACTTC
D: -; size: -; J: TRBJ2-7; V: TRBV5-6; CDR3: CASSLVARKVYEQYF; DNA: TGTGCCAGCAGCTTGGTAGCCAGGAAAGTGTACGAGCAGTACTTC
D: TRBD2; size: few; J: TRBJ2-7; V: TRBV27; CDR3: CASSWSGGNYEQYF; DNA: TGTGCCAGCAGTTGGTCGGGGGGTAACTACGAGCAGTACTTC
D: TRBD1; size: -; J: TRBJ2-2; V: TRBV6-1; CDR3: CASSELIGTGGTGELFF; DNA: TGTGCCAGCAGTGAACTTATTGGGACAGGGGGCACCGGGGAGCTGTTTTTT
D: -; size: many; J: TRBJ1-1; V: TRBV9; CDR3: CASSVVRTNTEAFF; DNA: TGTGCCAGCAGCGTGGTCAGGACCAACACTGAAGCTTTCTTT
D: TRBD2; size: -; J: TRBJ2-1; V: TRBV4-3; CDR3: CASSQEGSGRGDYNEQFF; DNA: TGCGCCAGCAGCCAAGAAGGTAGCGGGAGAGGGGATTACAATGAGCAGTTCTTC
D: TRBD1; size: few; J: TRBJ2-5; V: TRBV2; CDR3: CASTYLDRGYETQYF; DNA: TGTGCCAGCACCTACCTCGACAGGGGTTACGAGACCCAGTACTTC
D: -; size: many; J: TRBJ2-7; V: TRBV27; CDR3: CASSLSAGAQEQYF; DNA: TGTGCCAGCAGTTTATCCGCCGGGGCCCAAGAGCAGTACTTC
D: -; size: few; J: TRBJ1-1; V: TRBV7-9; CDR3: CASSLVGKQGIGTEAFF; DNA: TGTGCCAGCAGCTTAGTTGGGAAGCAGGGGATCGGAACTGAAGCTTTCTTT
D: TRBD1; size: -; J: TRBJ2-4; V: TRBV2; CDR3: CASPPVGQGGDIQYF; DNA: TGTGCCAGCCCTCCAGTTGGACAGGGGGGGGACATTCAGTACTTC
D: -; size: few; J: TRBJ2-7; V: TRBV5-3; CDR3: CASSYGADYEQYF; DNA: TGTGCCAGCAGCTACGGGGCCGACTACGAGCAGTACTTC
D: -; size: few; J: TRBJ2-3; V: TRBV5-4; CDR3: CASSLGWGSSTDTQYF; DNA: TGTGCCAGCAGCTTGGGATGGGGATCTAGCACAGATACGCAGTATTTT
D: -; size: few; J: TRBJ2-3; V: TRBV19; CDR3: CASSPHGLLGTDTQYF; DNA: TGTGCCAGTAGCCCCCATGGACTGCTGGGCACAGATACGCAGTATTTT
D: -; size: -; J: TRBJ1-5; V: TRBV7-9; CDR3: CASSPRGAGSNPPQHF; DNA: TGTGCCAGCAGCCCCCGGGGGGCGGGTAGCAATCCGCCCCAGCATTTT
D: -; size: many; J: TRBJ1-1; V: TRBV14; CDR3: CASSQDRIGRQANTEAFF; DNA: TGTGCCAGCAGCCAAGATAGAATTGGACGACAGGCGAACACTGAAGCTTTCTTT
D: -; size: -; J: TRBJ2-7; V: TRBV3-1; CDR3: CASSQDLSRGEGLYEQYF; DNA: TGTGCCAGCAGCCAAGATCTGTCTAGGGGGGAGGGCCTCTACGAGCAGTACTTC
D: -; size: few; J: TRBJ1-4; V: TRBV4-3; CDR3: CASSQDWLQGREKLFF; DNA: TGCGCCAGCAGCCAAGATTGGCTGCAGGGGCGGGAAAAACTGTTTTTT
D: -; size: few; J: TRBJ2-7; V: TRBV9; CDR3: CASSVGGTTDYEQYF; DNA: TGTGCCAGCAGCGTAGGTGGGACAACAGACTACGAGCAGTACTTC
D: TRBD2; size: many; J: TRBJ2-5; V: TRBV25-1; CDR3: CASSDWASGGETQYF; DNA: TGTGCCAGCAGTGACTGGGCTAGCGGGGGAGAGACCCAGTACTTC
D: -; size: many; J: TRBJ2-3; V: TRBV7-6; CDR3: CASSGGRDTQYF; DNA: TGTGCCAGCAGCGGGGGGCGAGATACGCAGTATTTT
D: -; size: -; J: TRBJ1-2; V: TRBV25-1; CDR3: CASKHPRGYTF; DNA: TGTGCCAGCAAACATCCCAGGGGCTACACCTTC
D: -; size: -; J: TRBJ2-5; V: TRBV7-9; CDR3: CASSFSQEYQETQYF; DNA: TGTGCCAGCAGCTTTTCGCAGGAGTACCAAGAGACCCAGTACTTC
D: -; size: many; J: TRBJ1-1; V: TRBV28; CDR3: CASSSVRTEAFF; DNA: TGTGCCAGCAGTTCGGTAAGGACTGAAGCTTTCTTT
D: TRBD1; size: few; J: TRBJ2-1; V: TRBV12-3/TRBV12-4; CDR3: CASSLDRGGVNEQFF; DNA: TGTGCCAGCAGTTTGGACAGGGGGGGCGTGAATGAGCAGTTCTTC
D: -; size: many; J: TRBJ1-5; V: TRBV7-9; CDR3: CASSLGLEPQHF; DNA: TGTGCCAGCAGCCTAGGCCTTGAGCCCCAGCATTTT
D: -; size: -; J: TRBJ2-1; V: TRBV2; CDR3: CASSEAGRYNEQFF; DNA: TGTGCCAGCAGTGAAGCTGGACGGTACAATGAGCAGTTCTTC
D: -; size: few; J: TRBJ2-5; V: TRBV4-1; CDR3: CASSQDGREQYF; DNA: TGCGCCAGCAGCCAAGACGGCAGAGAGCAGTACTTC
D: -; size: many; J: TRBJ2-2; V: TRBV6-5; CDR3: CASSYKNTGELFF; DNA: TGTGCCAGCAGCTACAAGAACACCGGGGAGCTGTTTTTT
D: TRBD2; size: few; J: TRBJ2-3; V: TRBV7-9; CDR3: CASSSPPSGSTDTQYF; DNA: TGTGCCAGCAGCTCCCCCCCTAGCGGGAGCACAGATACGCAGTATTTT
D: TRBD1; size: few; J: TRBJ2-7; V: TRBV5-4; CDR3: CASSADRDTYEQYF; DNA: TGTGCCAGCAGCGCCGACAGGGATACCTACGAGCAGTACTTC
D: TRBD2; size: few; J: TRBJ2-1; V: TRBV20-1; CDR3: CSATRLAGGFDEQFF; DNA: TGCAGTGCTACCCGACTAGCGGGAGGGTTTGATGAGCAGTTCTTC
D: -; size: -; J: TRBJ2-7; V: TRBV19; CDR3: CASSMSGGSYEQYF; DNA: TGTGCCAGTAGTATGAGCGGAGGATCCTACGAGCAGTACTTC
D: -; size: -; J: TRBJ1-5; V: TRBV9; CDR3: CASSVDLGNQPQHF; DNA: TGTGCCAGCAGCGTAGATCTGGGTAATCAGCCCCAGCATTTT
D: -; size: -; J: TRBJ1-3; V: TRBV4-1; CDR3: CASSQGHAGNTIYF; DNA: TGCGCCAGCAGCCAAGGACATGCTGGAAACACCATATATTTT
D: TRBD2; size: -; J: TRBJ2-1; V: TRBV2; CDR3: CASNKPGTSGSYNEQFF; DNA: TGTGCCAGCAATAAGCCCGGGACTAGCGGCTCCTACAATGAGCAGTTCTTC
D: -; size: many; J: TRBJ2-7; V: TRBV4-1; CDR3: CASSQDGVEQYF; DNA: TGCGCCAGCAGCCAAGATGGGGTGGAGCAGTACTTC
D: TRBD2; size: once; J: TRBJ2-3; V: TRBV5-1; CDR3: CASGDGTSGGTDTQYF; DNA: TGCGCCAGCGGGGACGGGACTAGCGGGGGCACAGATACGCAGTATTTT
D: -; size: few; J: TRBJ1-6; V: TRBV4-1; CDR3: CASSPGRGSPLHF; DNA: TGCGCCAGCAGCCCAGGAAGGGGTTCACCCCTCCACTTT
D: -; size: -; J: TRBJ2-7; V: TRBV7-9; CDR3: CASSLASENEQYF; DNA: TGTGCCAGCAGCTTAGCGTCGGAAAACGAGCAGTACTTC
D: TRBD1; size: -; J: TRBJ1-6; V: TRBV7-8; CDR3: CASSLANNRGPPLHF; DNA: TGTGCCAGCAGCTTAGCCAACAACAGGGGCCCACCCCTCCACTTT
D: TRBD1; size: few; J: TRBJ2-3; V: TRBV7-9; CDR3: CASANRGPGDHSLAPTGDTQYF; DNA: TGTGCCAGCGCAAACAGGGGGCCAGGGGATCATAGTCTCGCGCCTACGGGAGATACGCAGTATTTT
D: TRBD1; size: few; J: TRBJ2-7; V: TRBV30; CDR3: CAWSGQGYEQYF; DNA: TGTGCCTGGAGTGGACAGGGGTACGAGCAGTACTTC
D: -; size: many; J: TRBJ2-5; V: TRBV6-5; CDR3: CASSALSGPQYF; DNA: TGTGCCAGCAGTGCATTATCGGGCCCCCAGTACTTC
D: -; size: many; J: TRBJ1-2; V: TRBV7-2; CDR3: CASSPDGEVIHYGYTF; DNA: TGTGCCAGCAGCCCGGACGGCGAAGTGATCCATTATGGCTACACCTTC
D: -; size: many; J: TRBJ2-3; V: TRBV4-2; CDR3: CASSSTASTDTQYF; DNA: TGTGCCAGCAGCTCTACAGCAAGCACAGATACGCAGTATTTT
D: TRBD1; size: many; J: TRBJ2-7; V: TRBV20-1; CDR3: CSAANRGTGGDPYEQYF; DNA: TGCAGTGCTGCGAACCGAGGGACAGGGGGCGACCCCTACGAGCAGTACTTC